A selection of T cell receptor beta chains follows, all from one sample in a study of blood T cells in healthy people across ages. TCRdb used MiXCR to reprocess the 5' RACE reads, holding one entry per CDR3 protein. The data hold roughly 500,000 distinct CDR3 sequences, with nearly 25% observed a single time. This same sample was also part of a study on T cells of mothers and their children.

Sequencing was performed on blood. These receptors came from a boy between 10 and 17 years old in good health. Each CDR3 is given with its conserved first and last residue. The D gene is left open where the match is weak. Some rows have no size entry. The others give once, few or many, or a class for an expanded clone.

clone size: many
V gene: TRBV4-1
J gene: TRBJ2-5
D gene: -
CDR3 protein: CASSQALVETQYF
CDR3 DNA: TGCGCCAGCAGCCAAGCGCTGGTGGAGACCCAGTACTTC

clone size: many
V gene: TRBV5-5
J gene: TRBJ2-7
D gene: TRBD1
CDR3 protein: CASSKQGGSYEQYF
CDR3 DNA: TGTGCCAGCAGCAAACAGGGGGGTTCCTACGAGCAGTACTTC

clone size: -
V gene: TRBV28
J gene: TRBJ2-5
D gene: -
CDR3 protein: CASSLGTRGRETQYF
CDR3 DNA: TGTGCCAGCAGTTTGGGGACAAGGGGCCGAGAGACCCAGTACTTC

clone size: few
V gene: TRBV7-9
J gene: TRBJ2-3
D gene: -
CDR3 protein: CASSLAQYF
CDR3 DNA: TGTGCCAGCAGCTTGGCGCAGTATTTT

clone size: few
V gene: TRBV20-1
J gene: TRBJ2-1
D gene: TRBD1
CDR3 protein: CSARGDRGGNEQFF
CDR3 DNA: TGCAGTGCTAGAGGGGACAGGGGAGGCAATGAGCAGTTCTTC

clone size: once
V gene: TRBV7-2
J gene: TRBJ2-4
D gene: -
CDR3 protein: CASSLERAGKNIQYF
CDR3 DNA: TGTGCCAGTAGCTTAGAGAGAGCAGGGAAAAACATTCAGTACTTC

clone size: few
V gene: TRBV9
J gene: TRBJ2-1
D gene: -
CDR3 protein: CASRWERAAQSSYNEQFF
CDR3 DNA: TGTGCCAGCAGGTGGGAGCGAGCAGCCCAAAGCTCCTACAATGAGCAGTTCTTC

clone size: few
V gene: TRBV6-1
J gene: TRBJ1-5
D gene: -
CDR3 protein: CASSQPSGREVFAGQPQHF
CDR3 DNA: TGTGCCAGCAGTCAACCTTCAGGTCGAGAAGTTTTCGCGGGACAGCCCCAGCATTTT

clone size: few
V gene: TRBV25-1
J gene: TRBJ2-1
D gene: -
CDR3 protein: CASGTRAGPEYNEQFF
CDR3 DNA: TGTGCCAGCGGAACCCGGGCGGGACCCGAATACAATGAGCAGTTCTTC

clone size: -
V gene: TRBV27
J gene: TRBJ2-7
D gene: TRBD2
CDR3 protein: CASSWASGSEQYF
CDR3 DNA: TGTGCCAGCAGTTGGGCTAGCGGGAGCGAGCAGTACTTC

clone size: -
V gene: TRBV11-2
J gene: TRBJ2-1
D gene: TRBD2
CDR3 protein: CASRLAGGRNEQFF
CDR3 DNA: TGTGCCAGCAGGTTGGCGGGGGGGCGAAATGAGCAGTTCTTC

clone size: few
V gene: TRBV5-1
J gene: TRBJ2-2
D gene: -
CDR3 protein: CASNPTGNTGELFF
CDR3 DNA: TGCGCCAGCAACCCGACAGGGAACACCGGGGAGCTGTTTTTT

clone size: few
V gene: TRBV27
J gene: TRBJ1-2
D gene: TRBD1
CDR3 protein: CASSSGDSHRSYTF
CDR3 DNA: TGTGCCAGCAGTTCGGGGGACAGCCATCGAAGCTACACCTTC

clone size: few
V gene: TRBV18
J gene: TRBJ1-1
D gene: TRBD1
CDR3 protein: CASSQGALINTEAFF
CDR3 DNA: TGTGCCAGCTCACAGGGGGCCCTTATCAACACTGAAGCTTTCTTT

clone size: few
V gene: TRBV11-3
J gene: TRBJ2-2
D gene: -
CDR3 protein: CASSPRAFTGELFF
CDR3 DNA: TGTGCCAGCAGCCCCAGGGCCTTCACCGGGGAGCTGTTTTTT

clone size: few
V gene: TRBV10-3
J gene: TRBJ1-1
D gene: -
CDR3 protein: CAINPTGQNTEAFF
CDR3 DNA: TGTGCCATCAACCCTACGGGGCAGAACACTGAAGCTTTCTTT

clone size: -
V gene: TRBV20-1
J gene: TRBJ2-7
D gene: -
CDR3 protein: CSARHPRGASYEQYF
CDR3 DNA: TGCAGTGCTAGACACCCCCGAGGGGCGTCCTACGAGCAGTACTTC

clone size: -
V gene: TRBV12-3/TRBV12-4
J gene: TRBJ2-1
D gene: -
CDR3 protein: CASSSSQDSDEQFF
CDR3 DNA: TGTGCCAGCAGTTCCTCCCAGGACAGCGATGAGCAGTTCTTC

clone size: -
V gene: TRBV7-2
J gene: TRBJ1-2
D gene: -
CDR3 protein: CASSLAVKGGYGYTF
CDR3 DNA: TGTGCCAGCAGCTTAGCAGTAAAGGGCGGCTATGGCTACACCTTC

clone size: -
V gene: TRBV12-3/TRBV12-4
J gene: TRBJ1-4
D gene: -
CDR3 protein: CASSFSDIDEKLFF
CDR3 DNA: TGTGCCAGCAGTTTCTCGGATATTGATGAAAAACTGTTTTTT

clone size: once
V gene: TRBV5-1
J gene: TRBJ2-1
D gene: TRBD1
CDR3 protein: CASSSAGTGVWNEQFF
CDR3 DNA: TGCGCCAGCAGCTCAGCCGGGACAGGGGTCTGGAATGAGCAGTTCTTC

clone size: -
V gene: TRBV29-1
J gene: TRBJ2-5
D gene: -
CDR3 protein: CSVVSPRTLTQYF
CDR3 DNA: TGCAGCGTTGTCTCTCCCCGAACTCTGACCCAGTACTTC

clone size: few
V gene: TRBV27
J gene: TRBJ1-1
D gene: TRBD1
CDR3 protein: CASSSRQGGHEAFF
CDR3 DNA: TGTGCCAGCAGTAGCCGACAGGGGGGACATGAAGCTTTCTTT

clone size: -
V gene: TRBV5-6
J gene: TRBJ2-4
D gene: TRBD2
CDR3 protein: CASSLIAGGHDIQYF
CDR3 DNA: TGTGCCAGCAGCTTGATAGCGGGGGGCCATGACATTCAGTATTTC

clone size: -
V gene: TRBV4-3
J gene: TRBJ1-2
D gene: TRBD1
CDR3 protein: CASSQGTAYGYTF
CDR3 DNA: TGCGCCAGCAGCCAGGGGACAGCCTATGGCTACACCTTC

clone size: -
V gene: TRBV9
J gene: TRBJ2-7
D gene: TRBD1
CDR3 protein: CASSGMGDRGGYEQYF
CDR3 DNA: TGTGCCAGCAGCGGCATGGGGGACAGGGGTGGGTACGAGCAGTACTTC

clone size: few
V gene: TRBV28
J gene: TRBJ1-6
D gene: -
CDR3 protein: CASSLIDSPLHF
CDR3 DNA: TGTGCCAGCAGTTTAATTGATTCACCCCTCCACTTT

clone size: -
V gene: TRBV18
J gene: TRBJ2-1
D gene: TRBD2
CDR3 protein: CARPGGGEGNEQFF
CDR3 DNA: TGTGCCAGGCCGGGAGGAGGTGAGGGCAATGAGCAGTTCTTC

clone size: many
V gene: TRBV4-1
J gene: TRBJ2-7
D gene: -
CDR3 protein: CASSHSDEQYF
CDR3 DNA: TGCGCCAGCAGCCATTCCGACGAGCAGTACTTC

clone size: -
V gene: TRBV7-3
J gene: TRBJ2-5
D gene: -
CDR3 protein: CASSPTGRPHETQYF
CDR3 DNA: TGTGCCAGCAGCCCAACTGGGCGCCCTCACGAGACCCAGTACTTC

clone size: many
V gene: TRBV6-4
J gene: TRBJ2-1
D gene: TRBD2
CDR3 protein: CASSHLAGDYNEQFF
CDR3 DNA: TGTGCCAGCAGCCACCTAGCGGGAGACTACAATGAGCAGTTCTTC

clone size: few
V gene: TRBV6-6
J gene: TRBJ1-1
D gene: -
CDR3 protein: CASSYSEGTNTEAFF
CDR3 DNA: TGTGCCAGCAGTTACTCGGAAGGAACCAACACTGAAGCTTTCTTT

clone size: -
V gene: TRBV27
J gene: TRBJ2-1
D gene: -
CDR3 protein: CASRYSGRNEQFF
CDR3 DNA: TGTGCCAGCAGATATTCAGGGAGAAATGAGCAGTTCTTC

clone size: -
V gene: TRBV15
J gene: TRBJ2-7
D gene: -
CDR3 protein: CATSRWPGLPTYEQYF
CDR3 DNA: TGTGCCACCAGCAGATGGCCAGGGTTACCGACCTACGAGCAGTACTTC

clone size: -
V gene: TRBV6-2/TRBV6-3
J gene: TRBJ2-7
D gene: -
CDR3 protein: CASSLGRNYRTDSYEQYF
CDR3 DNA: TGTGCCAGCAGTTTGGGGAGGAATTACCGGACGGACTCCTACGAGCAGTACTTC

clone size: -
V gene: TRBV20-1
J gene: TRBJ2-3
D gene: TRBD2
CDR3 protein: CSAGGVGTTDTQYF
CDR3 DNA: TGCAGTGCTGGGGGGGTGGGGACCACAGATACGCAGTATTTT

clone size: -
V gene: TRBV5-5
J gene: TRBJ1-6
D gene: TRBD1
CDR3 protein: CASSSGTGLSYNSPLHF
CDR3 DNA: TGTGCCAGCAGCTCCGGGACAGGGCTCTCCTATAATTCACCCCTCCACTTT

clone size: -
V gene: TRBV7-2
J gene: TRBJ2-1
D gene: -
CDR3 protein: CASSLQIEQSF
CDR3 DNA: TGTGCCAGCAGCCTACAGATTGAGCAGTCCTTC

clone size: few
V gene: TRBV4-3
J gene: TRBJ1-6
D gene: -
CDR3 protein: CASSQDMRTSPLHF
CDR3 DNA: TGCGCCAGCAGCCAAGATATGAGGACTTCACCCCTCCACTTT

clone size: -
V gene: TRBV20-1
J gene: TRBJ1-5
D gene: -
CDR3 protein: CSALGDKDQPQHF
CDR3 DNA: TGCAGTGCTCTGGGTGATAAAGATCAGCCCCAGCATTTT

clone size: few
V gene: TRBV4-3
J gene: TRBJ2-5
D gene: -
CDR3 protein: CASSQESVGRGGETQYF
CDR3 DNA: TGCGCCAGCAGCCAAGAAAGTGTCGGGCGTGGGGGGGAGACCCAGTACTTC

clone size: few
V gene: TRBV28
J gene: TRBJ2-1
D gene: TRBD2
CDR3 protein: CASSGAGTSGNEQFF
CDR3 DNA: TGTGCCAGCAGTGGGGCCGGGACTAGCGGCAATGAGCAGTTCTTC

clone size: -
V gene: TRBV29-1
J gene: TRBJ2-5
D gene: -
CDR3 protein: CSVESERDSQYF
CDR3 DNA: TGCAGCGTTGAATCTGAAAGAGACTCCCAGTACTTC

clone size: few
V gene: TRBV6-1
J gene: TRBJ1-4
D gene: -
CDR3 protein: CANSAGPNNEKLFF
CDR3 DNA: TGTGCCAACAGTGCGGGACCGAATAATGAAAAACTGTTTTTT

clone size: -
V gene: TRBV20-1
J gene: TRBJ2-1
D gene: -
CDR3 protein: CSAGPLAPNNEQFF
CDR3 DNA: TGCAGTGCTGGGCCTCTAGCCCCGAACAATGAGCAGTTCTTC

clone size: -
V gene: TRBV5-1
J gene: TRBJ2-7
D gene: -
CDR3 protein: CASSSPGTLLYEQYF
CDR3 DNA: TGCGCCAGCAGCAGTCCGGGAACACTACTCTACGAGCAGTACTTC

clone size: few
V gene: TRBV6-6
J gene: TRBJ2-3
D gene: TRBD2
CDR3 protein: CASSYPTSGTTDTQYF
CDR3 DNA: TGTGCCAGCAGTTACCCGACTAGCGGGACCACAGATACGCAGTATTTT

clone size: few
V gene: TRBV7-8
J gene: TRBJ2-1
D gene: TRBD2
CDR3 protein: CASSPKRTSPYNEQFF
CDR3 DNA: TGTGCCAGCAGTCCTAAAAGGACTAGCCCCTACAATGAGCAGTTCTTC

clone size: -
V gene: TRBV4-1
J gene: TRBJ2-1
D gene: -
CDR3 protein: CASSPSSSSYNEQFF
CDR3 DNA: TGCGCCAGCAGCCCCAGTTCCAGCTCCTACAATGAGCAGTTCTTC

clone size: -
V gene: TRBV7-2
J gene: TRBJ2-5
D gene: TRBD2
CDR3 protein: CASSGTSEETQYF
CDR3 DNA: TGTGCCAGCAGCGGTACTAGCGAAGAGACCCAGTACTTC

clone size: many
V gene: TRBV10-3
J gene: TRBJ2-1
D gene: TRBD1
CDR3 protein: CAIRPGTGSINEQFF
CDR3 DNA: TGTGCCATCAGGCCCGGGACAGGGTCTATCAATGAGCAGTTCTTC

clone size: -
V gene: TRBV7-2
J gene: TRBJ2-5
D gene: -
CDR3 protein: CASSGGMTQYF
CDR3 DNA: TGTGCCAGCAGCGGCGGGATGACCCAGTACTTC

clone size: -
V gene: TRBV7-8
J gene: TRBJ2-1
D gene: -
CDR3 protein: CASSRRGGVPYEQFF
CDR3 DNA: TGTGCCAGCAGCCGACGTGGGGGAGTCCCCTATGAGCAGTTCTTC

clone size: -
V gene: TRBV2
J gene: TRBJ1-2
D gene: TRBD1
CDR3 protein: CASTETGAYTF
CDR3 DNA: TGTGCCAGCACCGAGACAGGGGCCTACACCTTC

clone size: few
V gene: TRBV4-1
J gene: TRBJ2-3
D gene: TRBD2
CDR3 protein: CASSQGGLAGFTDTQYF
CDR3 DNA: TGCGCCAGCAGCCAAGGTGGCCTAGCGGGATTTACAGATACGCAGTATTTT